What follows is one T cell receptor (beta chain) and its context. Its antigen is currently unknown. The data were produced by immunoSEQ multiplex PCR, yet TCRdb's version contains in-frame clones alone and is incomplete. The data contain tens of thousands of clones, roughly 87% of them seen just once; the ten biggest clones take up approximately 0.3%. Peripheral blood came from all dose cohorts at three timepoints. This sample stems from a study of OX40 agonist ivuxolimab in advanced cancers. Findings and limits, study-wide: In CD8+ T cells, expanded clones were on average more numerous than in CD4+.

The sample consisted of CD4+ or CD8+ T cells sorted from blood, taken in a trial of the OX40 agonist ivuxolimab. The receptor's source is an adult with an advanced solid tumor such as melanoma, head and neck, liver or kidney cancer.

The CDR3 loop is CASSDSGQGYNEQFF. For the CDR3, the DNA is TGTGCCAGCAGTGACTCTGGACAGGGATACAATGAGCAGTTCTTC. V and J are TRBV6-4 and TRBJ2-1, with TRBD1 matching over 8 bases. V shed 0 bases and J 4 bases; nucleotides not matched to a gene: 2. CDR1 is MRHNA and CDR2 is SNTAGT in the germline V gene. The CDR3 spans 15 residues.